This T cell receptor (beta chain) appears in the sequencing data of a study of blood T cell repertoires in COVID-19. Study at large: Acute and convalescent COVID-19 specimens originated in the United States, Italy and Spain. PBMCs, B-cell-depleted T cells, or T cells provided the cDNA or gDNA that made up the material.

In the original processing: Estimation of nucleated cell counts was performed using reference gene primer amplification. The repertoire was sequenced with immunoSEQ multiplex PCR; TCRdb's copy has only in-frame clones and lacks some. The DNA was the basis for D and trimming; V, J and clone size are from that table. The sample shows 49,000 or so clones, roughly four fifths of them seen only once. The junction had 9 bases not matched to a gene; V was cut back by 6 bases and J by 7 bases. This CDR3 spans 14 amino acids. The germline V gene encodes CDR1 SNHLY and CDR2 FYNNEI. The source is a man aged 60-69 years with active COVID-19. Sequenced material: peripheral blood. V usage is TRBV2 and J usage is TRBJ1-5; 7 bases match TRBD1. This chain's CDR3 is CASRPNRGQQPQHF. The CDR3 DNA reads TGTGCCAGCAGACCCAACAGGGGACAACAGCCCCAGCATTTT.